The present T cell receptor (beta chain) was sequenced within a study of blood T cell repertoires in COVID-19. Overall study: COVID-19 samples collected from the United States, Italy and Spain covered acute and convalescent phases. In each case, the material was cDNA or gDNA derived from T cells, B-cell-depleted T cells, or PBMCs.

V shed 6 bases and J 8 bases; nucleotides not matched to a gene: 10. Germline V gives CDR1 KGHSH, CDR2 LQKENI. The CDR3 extends over 15 amino acids. The data were produced by immunoSEQ multiplex PCR, yet TCRdb's version contains in-frame clones alone and is incomplete. The data hold roughly 120,000 clones, with 88% observed a single time. The TCR comes from a woman between 45 and 60 years old with acute or convalescent COVID-19. Input material: peripheral blood. The chain carries TRBV18 and TRBJ2-1; TRBD2 agrees at 10 bases. CDR3 in amino acids: CASSKSLAGVYEQFF. The CDR3 nucleotides are TGTGCCAGCTCCAAGTCCCTAGCGGGAGTATATGAGCAGTTCTTC. Together with reference TRBV18 and TRBJ2-1, the CDR3 gives the full variable domain: NAGVMQNPRHLVRRRGQEARLRCSPMKGHSHVYWYRQLPEEGLKFMVYLQKENIIDESGMPKERFSAEFPKEGPSILRIQQVVRGDSAAYFCASSKSLAGVYEQFFGPGTRLTVL.